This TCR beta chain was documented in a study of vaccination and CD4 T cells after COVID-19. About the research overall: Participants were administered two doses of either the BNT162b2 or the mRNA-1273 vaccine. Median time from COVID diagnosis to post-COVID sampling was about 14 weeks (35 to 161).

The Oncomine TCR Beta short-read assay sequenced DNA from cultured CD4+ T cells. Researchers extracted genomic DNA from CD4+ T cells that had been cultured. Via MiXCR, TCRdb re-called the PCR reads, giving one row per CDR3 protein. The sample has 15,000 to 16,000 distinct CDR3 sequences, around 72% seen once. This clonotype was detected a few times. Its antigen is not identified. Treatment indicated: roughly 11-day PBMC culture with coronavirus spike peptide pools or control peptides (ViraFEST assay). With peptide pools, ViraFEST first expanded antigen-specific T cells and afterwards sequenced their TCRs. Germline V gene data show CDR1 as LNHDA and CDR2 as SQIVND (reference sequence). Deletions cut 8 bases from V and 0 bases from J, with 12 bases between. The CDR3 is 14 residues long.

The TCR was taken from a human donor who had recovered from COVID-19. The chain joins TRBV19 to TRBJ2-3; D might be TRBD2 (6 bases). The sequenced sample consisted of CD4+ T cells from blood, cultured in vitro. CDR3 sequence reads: CASCRGASTDTQYF. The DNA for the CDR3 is TGTGCCAGTTGCCGCGGGGCTAGCACAGATACGCAGTATTTT.